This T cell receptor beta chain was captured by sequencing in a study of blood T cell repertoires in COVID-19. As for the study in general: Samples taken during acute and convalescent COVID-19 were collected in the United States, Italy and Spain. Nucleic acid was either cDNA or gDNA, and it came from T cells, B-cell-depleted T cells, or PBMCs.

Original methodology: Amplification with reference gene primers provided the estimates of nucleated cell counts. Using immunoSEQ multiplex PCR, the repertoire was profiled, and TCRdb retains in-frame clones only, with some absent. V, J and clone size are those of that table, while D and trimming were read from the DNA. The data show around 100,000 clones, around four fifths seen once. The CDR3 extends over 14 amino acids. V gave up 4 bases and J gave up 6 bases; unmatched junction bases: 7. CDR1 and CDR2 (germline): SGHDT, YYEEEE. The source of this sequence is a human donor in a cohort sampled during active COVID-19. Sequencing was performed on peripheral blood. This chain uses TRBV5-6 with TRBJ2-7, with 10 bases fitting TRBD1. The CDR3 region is CASSKPGQGREQYF. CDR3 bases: TGTGCCAGCAGCAAACCGGGACAGGGGCGCGAGCAGTACTTC.